These T cell receptor beta chains were read from a single sample in a study of shared clonotypes between healthy human individuals. The method was immunoSEQ multiplex PCR; TCRdb's version includes in-frame clones alone and lacks a portion of them. Counted here are about 2.5 million clones, 85% to 95% occurring once; the ten biggest clones make up approximately 0.41%. The specimen sequenced was naive CD4+ T cells from PBMCs. These TCRs come from a man aged 18 to 35 in good health. Some clones in this sample may be carry-over from other donors' samples. Both conserved end residues are part of each CDR3. Each record gives: V gene, D gene, J gene, clone size, CDR3 protein, CDR3 DNA. D genes are given only for firm matches. For some rows the clone size is stated as once, few or many, or as a class when expanded; others skip it.

V: TRBV10-3
D: .
J: TRBJ1-1
size: .
CDR3: CAISGSQHTEAFF
DNA: TGTGCCATCAGTGGTTCTCAGCACACTGAAGCTTTCTTT

V: TRBV23-1
D: .
J: TRBJ1-6
size: .
CDR3: CARMEERETSSSSYNSPLHF
DNA: TGCGCCAGGATGGAAGAGCGGGAGACATCCTCTAGCTCCTATAATTCACCCCTCCACTTT

V: TRBV7-2
D: TRBD1
J: TRBJ2-7
size: .
CDR3: CASSVDRDHEQYF
DNA: TGTGCCAGCAGCGTGGACAGGGACCACGAGCAGTACTTC

V: TRBV27
D: .
J: TRBJ1-2
size: .
CDR3: CASSQDRNYGYTF
DNA: TGTGCCAGCAGTCAGGACAGAAACTATGGCTACACCTTC

V: TRBV9
D: .
J: TRBJ2-2
size: .
CDR3: CASSVNTWGRELFF
DNA: TGTGCCAGCAGCGTAAACACATGGGGTAGGGAGCTGTTTTTT

V: TRBV5-1
D: .
J: TRBJ2-7
size: .
CDR3: CASSLVAGSSYEQYF
DNA: TGCGCCAGCAGCTTGGTCGCGGGGAGCTCCTACGAGCAGTACTTC

V: TRBV4-2
D: TRBD2
J: TRBJ2-1
size: once
CDR3: CASSQASGGYNEQFF
DNA: TGTGCCAGCAGCCAAGCTAGCGGAGGGTACAATGAGCAGTTCTTC

V: TRBV5-1
D: .
J: TRBJ2-7
size: .
CDR3: CASSLSPLTYEQYF
DNA: TGCGCCAGCAGCTTGTCCCCCCTTACCTACGAGCAGTACTTC

V: TRBV11-1
D: .
J: TRBJ2-1
size: .
CDR3: CASSLDRVYNEQFF
DNA: TGTGCCAGCAGCTTGGACAGAGTATACAATGAGCAGTTCTTC

V: TRBV5-1
D: .
J: TRBJ2-1
size: once
CDR3: CASSLSPGAASEQFF
DNA: TGCGCCAGCAGCTTGTCTCCGGGAGCGGCTTCTGAGCAGTTCTTC

V: TRBV5-8
D: .
J: TRBJ2-1
size: .
CDR3: CASSLGYSSYNEQFF
DNA: TGTGCCAGCAGCTTGGGATACTCCTCCTACAATGAGCAGTTCTTC

V: TRBV5-1
D: .
J: TRBJ2-3
size: .
CDR3: CASSVGVNPLTDTQYF
DNA: TGCGCCAGCAGCGTAGGAGTCAACCCCCTCACAGATACGCAGTATTTT

V: TRBV9
D: .
J: TRBJ2-2
size: .
CDR3: CASSVEGSDTGELFF
DNA: TGTGCCAGCAGCGTGGAAGGGAGTGACACCGGGGAGCTGTTTTTT

V: TRBV6-5
D: .
J: TRBJ1-2
size: .
CDR3: CASSYSYRVGYGYTF
DNA: TGTGCCAGCAGTTACTCCTACAGGGTCGGCTATGGCTACACCTTC

V: TRBV6-5
D: TRBD1
J: TRBJ2-7
size: .
CDR3: CAGSTTGDSYEQYF
DNA: TGTGCCGGCTCAACGACAGGGGACTCCTACGAGCAGTACTTC

V: TRBV7-9
D: TRBD2
J: TRBJ2-3
size: .
CDR3: CASSRTSGSDTQYF
DNA: TGTGCCAGCAGCCGGACTAGCGGGAGCGATACGCAGTATTTT

V: TRBV28
D: .
J: TRBJ2-7
size: few
CDR3: CASSANRASGSYEQYF
DNA: TGTGCCAGCAGTGCCAACAGGGCTTCGGGGTCCTACGAGCAGTACTTC

V: TRBV4-1
D: .
J: TRBJ2-1
size: once
CDR3: CASSPRDGQGPYNEQFF
DNA: TGCGCCAGCAGCCCCCGAGACGGCCAAGGGCCCTACAATGAGCAGTTCTTC

V: TRBV5-1
D: TRBD2
J: TRBJ2-7
size: .
CDR3: CASSPAKLAGSSYEQYF
DNA: TGCGCCAGCAGCCCCGCAAAGCTAGCGGGGAGCTCCTACGAGCAGTACTTC

V: TRBV2
D: .
J: TRBJ2-1
size: .
CDR3: CASSERTNGGDEQFF
DNA: TGTGCCAGCAGTGAACGAACTAACGGGGGCGATGAGCAGTTCTTC

V: TRBV2
D: .
J: TRBJ1-2
size: .
CDR3: CASTPRPNYGYTF
DNA: TGTGCCAGCACCCCACGGCCTAACTATGGCTACACCTTC

V: TRBV6-1
D: .
J: TRBJ2-7
size: .
CDR3: CASRGPHSYEQYF
DNA: TGTGCCAGCAGGGGACCGCACTCCTACGAGCAGTACTTC

V: TRBV7-3
D: .
J: TRBJ2-3
size: .
CDR3: CASRETGSTDTQYF
DNA: TGTGCCAGCCGTGAGACGGGAAGCACAGATACGCAGTATTTT

V: TRBV6-5
D: .
J: TRBJ2-7
size: .
CDR3: CASRTPGLRYEQYF
DNA: TGTGCCAGCAGAACTCCAGGGCTCCGCTACGAGCAGTACTTC

V: TRBV5-1
D: TRBD1
J: TRBJ1-4
size: .
CDR3: CASSPTGAGEKLFF
DNA: TGCGCCAGCAGCCCGACAGGGGCCGGAGAAAAACTGTTTTTT

V: TRBV5-1
D: .
J: TRBJ1-4
size: few
CDR3: CASSQGSSEKLFF
DNA: TGCGCCAGCAGCCAAGGGAGTTCGGAAAAACTGTTTTTT

V: TRBV6-6
D: .
J: TRBJ2-7
size: .
CDR3: CASSYSRANEQYF
DNA: TGTGCCAGCAGTTACTCAAGGGCAAACGAGCAGTACTTC

V: TRBV5-1
D: .
J: TRBJ2-4
size: .
CDR3: CASSSGRSLAKNIQYF
DNA: TGCGCCAGCAGCTCCGGACGGTCCCTAGCCAAAAACATTCAGTACTTC

V: TRBV11-2
D: .
J: TRBJ1-2
size: .
CDR3: CASSLDGRVRRHGYTF
DNA: TGTGCCAGCAGCTTAGATGGCCGGGTCCGCCGGCATGGCTACACCTTC

V: TRBV5-8
D: .
J: TRBJ1-5
size: .
CDR3: CASSLRGSNQPQHF
DNA: TGTGCCAGCAGCTTAAGGGGGAGCAATCAGCCCCAGCATTTT

V: TRBV6-5
D: TRBD1
J: TRBJ2-7
size: .
CDR3: CASSPIGTGSYEQYF
DNA: TGTGCCAGCAGTCCGATCGGGACAGGGAGCTACGAGCAGTACTTC

V: TRBV7-9
D: .
J: TRBJ2-2
size: .
CDR3: CASSFQRQYSTGELFF
DNA: TGTGCCAGCAGCTTTCAGCGCCAGTACAGCACCGGGGAGCTGTTTTTT

V: TRBV6-5
D: .
J: TRBJ1-2
size: .
CDR3: CASSYDRRLYGYTF
DNA: TGTGCCAGCAGTTACGACAGGAGGCTCTATGGCTACACCTTC

V: TRBV14
D: .
J: TRBJ2-5
size: .
CDR3: CASSRPSTPSYF
DNA: TGTGCCAGCAGCCGCCCTTCGACTCCCTCGTACTTC

V: TRBV5-1
D: .
J: TRBJ2-5
size: .
CDR3: CASSLPKQRDQETQYF
DNA: TGCGCCAGCAGCTTACCAAAGCAGCGGGACCAAGAGACCCAGTACTTC

V: TRBV5-8
D: TRBD1
J: TRBJ2-7
size: .
CDR3: CASSRDRIATGGALRYF
DNA: TGTGCCAGCAGCAGGGACAGGATTGCCACAGGGGGCGCCTTAAGGTACTTC

V: TRBV5-4
D: .
J: TRBJ1-3
size: .
CDR3: CASSLVRGGSGNTIYF
DNA: TGTGCCAGCAGCTTGGTTCGGGGAGGGAGTGGAAACACCATATATTTT

V: TRBV7-8
D: TRBD2
J: TRBJ2-4
size: .
CDR3: CASSLGGAGEVIQYF
DNA: TGTGCCAGCAGCTTAGGGGGAGCGGGGGAAGTCATTCAGTACTTC

V: TRBV7-2
D: TRBD1
J: TRBJ1-1
size: .
CDR3: CASSSSRDRGDGAFF
DNA: TGTGCCAGCAGCTCGTCCCGGGACAGGGGTGACGGAGCTTTCTTT

V: TRBV28
D: .
J: TRBJ2-7
size: .
CDR3: CATDGAPELYEQYF
DNA: TGTGCCACCGATGGGGCCCCGGAACTCTACGAGCAGTACTTC

V: TRBV28
D: .
J: TRBJ2-1
size: .
CDR3: CASRTLGPSSYNEQFF
DNA: TGTGCCAGCAGGACGCTTGGCCCTAGCTCCTACAATGAGCAGTTCTTC

V: TRBV19
D: TRBD1
J: TRBJ1-2
size: .
CDR3: CASSSRDRTGYTF
DNA: TGTGCCAGTAGTAGCCGGGACAGGACTGGCTACACCTTC

V: TRBV9
D: .
J: TRBJ2-7
size: .
CDR3: CASSVGLENYEQYF
DNA: TGTGCCAGCAGCGTAGGTTTGGAAAACTACGAGCAGTACTTC

V: TRBV7-3
D: .
J: TRBJ1-1
size: .
CDR3: CASSKNRVSNTEAFF
DNA: TGTGCCAGCAGCAAAAACAGGGTTTCCAACACTGAAGCTTTCTTT